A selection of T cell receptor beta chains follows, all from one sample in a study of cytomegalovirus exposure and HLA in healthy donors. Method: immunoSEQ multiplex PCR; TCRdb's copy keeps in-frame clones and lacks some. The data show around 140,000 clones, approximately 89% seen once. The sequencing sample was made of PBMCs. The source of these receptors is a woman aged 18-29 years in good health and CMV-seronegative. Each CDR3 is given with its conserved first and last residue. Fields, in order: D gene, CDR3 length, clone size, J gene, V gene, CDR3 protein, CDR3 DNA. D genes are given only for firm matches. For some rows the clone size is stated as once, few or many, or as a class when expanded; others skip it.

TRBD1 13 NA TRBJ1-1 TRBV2 CARGGQPNTEAFF TGTGCCAGGGGGGGACAGCCGAACACTGAAGCTTTCTTT
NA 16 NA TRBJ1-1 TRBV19 CASRDTYGRGSTEAFF TGTGCCAGTAGGGACACCTATGGGAGGGGAAGCACTGAAGCTTTCTTT
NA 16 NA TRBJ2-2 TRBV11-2 CASSSPARGNTGELFF TGTGCCAGCAGCTCCCCGGCAAGGGGAAACACCGGGGAGCTGTTTTTT
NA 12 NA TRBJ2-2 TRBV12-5 CASGFRGGELFF TGTGCTAGTGGTTTTCGGGGTGGGGAGCTGTTTTTT
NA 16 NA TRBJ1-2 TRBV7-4 CASSLAGRGSGYGYTF TGTGCCAGCAGCCTTGCGGGCAGGGGTTCTGGCTATGGCTACACCTTC
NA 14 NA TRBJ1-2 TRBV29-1 CSVEWALVNYGYTF TGCAGCGTTGAATGGGCTTTGGTTAACTATGGCTACACCTTC
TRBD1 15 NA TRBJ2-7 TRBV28 CASGSGDRAPHEQYF TGTGCCAGCGGTTCCGGAGACAGGGCTCCCCACGAGCAGTACTTC
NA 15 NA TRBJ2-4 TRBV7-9 CASTRDTGTKNIQYF TGTGCCAGCACCCGGGACACGGGGACAAAAAACATTCAGTACTTC
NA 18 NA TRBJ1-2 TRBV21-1 CASSKVGRPRGSRYGYTF TGTGCCAGCAGCAAAGTGGGGCGCCCCAGGGGGTCTCGCTATGGCTACACCTTC
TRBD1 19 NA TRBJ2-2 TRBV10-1 CASSDFFYGDRDFGGELFF TGCGCCAGCAGTGATTTCTTCTATGGGGACAGGGATTTTGGCGGGGAGCTGTTTTTT
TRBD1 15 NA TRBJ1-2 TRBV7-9 CASSLAGTGSYGYTF TGTGCCAGCAGCTTAGCTGGGACAGGGAGCTATGGCTACACCTTC
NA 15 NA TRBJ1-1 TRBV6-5 CASRSPFEGVTEAFF TGTGCCAGCAGGTCGCCATTTGAGGGTGTCACTGAAGCTTTCTTT
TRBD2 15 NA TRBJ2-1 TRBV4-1 CASSQLAGAGDEQFF TGCGCCAGCAGCCAACTAGCGGGGGCCGGGGATGAGCAGTTCTTC
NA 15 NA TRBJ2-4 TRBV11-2 CASRPDLSGKNIQYF TGTGCCAGCAGGCCCGACCTAAGCGGGAAAAACATTCAGTACTTC
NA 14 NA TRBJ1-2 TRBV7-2 CASSFPSGVYGYTF TGTGCCAGCAGCTTCCCTTCAGGGGTCTATGGCTACACCTTC
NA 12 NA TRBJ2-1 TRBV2 CASSERLNEQFF TGTGCCAGCAGTGAACGTCTAAATGAGCAGTTCTTC
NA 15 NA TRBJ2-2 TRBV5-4 CASSLQGGSPGELFF TGTGCCAGCAGCTTACAGGGCGGATCTCCCGGGGAGCTGTTTTTT
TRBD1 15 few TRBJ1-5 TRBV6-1 CASSLERQGDQPQHF TGTGCCAGCAGTTTAGAGCGACAGGGGGATCAGCCCCAGCATTTT
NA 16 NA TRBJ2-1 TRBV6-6 CASSPPAVGGYNEQFF TGTGCCAGCAGTCCCCCAGCGGTGGGCGGATACAATGAGCAGTTCTTC
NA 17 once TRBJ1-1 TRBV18 CASSPPNSRGMNTEAFF TGTGCCAGCTCACCGCCAAACAGCCGGGGAATGAACACTGAAGCTTTCTTT
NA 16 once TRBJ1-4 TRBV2 CASSPSLYRANEKLFF TGTGCCAGCAGCCCCTCCTTATATCGCGCTAATGAAAAACTGTTTTTT
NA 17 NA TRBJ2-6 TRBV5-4 CASSSSLERAGANVLTF TGTGCCAGCAGCTCCTCCCTGGAGCGGGCTGGGGCCAACGTCCTGACTTTC
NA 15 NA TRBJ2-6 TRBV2 CASSYEASGANVLTF TGTGCCAGCAGTTACGAGGCCTCTGGGGCCAACGTCCTGACTTTC
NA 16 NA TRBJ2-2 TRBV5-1 CASSFLWEQDTGELFF NA
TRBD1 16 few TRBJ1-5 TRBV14 CASSPRQGNSNQPQHF TGTGCCAGCAGCCCCAGACAGGGAAATAGCAATCAGCCCCAGCATTTT
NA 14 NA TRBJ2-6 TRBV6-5 CASSQGAGANVLTF TGTGCCAGCAGTCAGGGTGCTGGGGCCAACGTCCTGACTTTC
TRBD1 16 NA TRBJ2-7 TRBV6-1 CASSDTGTGMAYEQYF TGTGCCAGCAGTGACACCGGGACAGGGATGGCCTACGAGCAGTACTTC
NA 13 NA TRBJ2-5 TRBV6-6 CASTLGTEETQYF TGTGCCAGCACGTTGGGGACTGAAGAGACCCAGTACTTC
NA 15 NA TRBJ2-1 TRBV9 CASSVGLSSYNEQFF TGTGCCAGCAGCGTAGGATTGAGCTCCTACAATGAGCAGTTCTTC
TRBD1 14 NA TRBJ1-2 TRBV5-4 CASTDGQALYGYTF TGTGCCAGCACCGACGGACAGGCCCTATATGGCTACACCTTC
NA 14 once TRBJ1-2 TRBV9 CASSPQGQSYGYTF TGTGCCAGCAGCCCCCAAGGACAGAGCTATGGCTACACCTTC
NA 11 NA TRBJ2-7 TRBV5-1 CASSSYYEQYF TGCGCCAGCAGCTCTTATTACGAGCAGTACTTC
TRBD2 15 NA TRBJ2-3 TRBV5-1 CASSLGAGGSDTQYF TGCGCCAGCAGCTTGGGAGCGGGGGGTTCAGATACGCAGTATTTT
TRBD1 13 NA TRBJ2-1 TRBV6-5 CASSRQGFNEQFF TGTGCCAGCAGTAGACAGGGATTCAATGAGCAGTTCTTC
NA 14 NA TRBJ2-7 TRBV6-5 CASLPGGSYYEQYF TGTGCCAGCCTCCCGGGGGGCTCCTACTACGAGCAGTACTTC
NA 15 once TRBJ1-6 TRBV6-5 CASSYSRRSGSPLHF TGTGCCAGCAGTTACTCGAGGCGTTCTGGTTCACCCCTCCACTTT
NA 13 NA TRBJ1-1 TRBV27 CASNRGVNTEAFF TGTGCCAGCAATCGGGGGGTGAACACTGAAGCTTTCTTT
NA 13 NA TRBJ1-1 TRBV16 CASSLDLGTEAFF TGTGCCAGCAGCCTCGACTTGGGCACTGAAGCTTTCTTT
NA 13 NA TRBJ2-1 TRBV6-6 CASNRDPYNEQFF TGTGCCAGCAACAGGGACCCTTACAATGAGCAGTTCTTC
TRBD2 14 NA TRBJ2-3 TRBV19 CASSFSGSTDTQYF TGTGCCAGTAGTTTTAGCGGGAGCACAGATACGCAGTATTTT